This T cell receptor beta chain was retrieved from a study of blood T cells in healthy people across ages. Study-wide background: For every two T cells, template switching captured about one barcoded beta molecule. Study conclusions and caveats: A strong correlation between TCR beta diversity and naive T cell percentage was seen. Unsorted PBMCs ruled out conclusive naive versus antigen-experienced comparison.

Trimming left V 5 bases short and J 10 bases short, with 21 bases between. CDR3 length: 14 residues. Germline V gives CDR1 SGHVS, CDR2 FNYEAQ. Each sample gave at least 7 million isolated PBMCs. Remarks on this clonotype: Its antigen is as yet unknown.

The second PCR ran about 6 to 12 cycles with a sample-barcoded 5' primer and J-beta primers. TCRdb re-analysed the 5' RACE reads in MiXCR, keeping a single row per CDR3 protein. Among 1.5 million to 2 million distinct CDR3 sequences listed, almost 35% were seen once. The origin of this receptor is a young woman in good health. The rearrangement links TRBV7-6 to TRBJ2-7; D is perhaps TRBD1 or TRBD2 (7 bases each). The sample was blood. The CDR3 nucleotides read TGTGCCAGCAGCCCCTCCCCGGGGGGACAGATCCAGTACTTC. Translation: CASSPSPGGQIQYF.